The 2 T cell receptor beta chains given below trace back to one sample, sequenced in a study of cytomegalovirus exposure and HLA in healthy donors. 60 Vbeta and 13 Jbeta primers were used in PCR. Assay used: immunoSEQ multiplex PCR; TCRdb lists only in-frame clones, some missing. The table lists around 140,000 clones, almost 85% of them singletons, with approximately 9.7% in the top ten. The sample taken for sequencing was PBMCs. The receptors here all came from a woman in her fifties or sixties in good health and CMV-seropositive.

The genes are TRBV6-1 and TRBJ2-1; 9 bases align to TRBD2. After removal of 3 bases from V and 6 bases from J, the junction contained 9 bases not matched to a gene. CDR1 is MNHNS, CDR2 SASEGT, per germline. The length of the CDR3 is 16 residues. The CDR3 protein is CASSDLLWREGNEQFF. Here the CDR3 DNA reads TGTGCCAGCAGTGACCTTTTATGGCGGGAGGGCAATGAGCAGTTCTTC.

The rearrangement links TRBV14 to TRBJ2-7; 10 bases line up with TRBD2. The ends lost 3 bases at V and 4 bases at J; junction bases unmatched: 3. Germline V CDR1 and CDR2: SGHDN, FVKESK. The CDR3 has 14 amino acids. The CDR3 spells CASSHLAGVYEQYF. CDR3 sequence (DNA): TGTGCCAGCAGCCACCTAGCGGGAGTTTACGAGCAGTACTTC. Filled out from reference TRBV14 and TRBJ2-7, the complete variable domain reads EAGVTQFPSHSVIEKGQTVTLRCDPISGHDNLYWYRRVMGKEIKFLLHFVKESKQDESGMPNNRFLAERTGGTYSTLKVQPAELEDSGVYFCASSHLAGVYEQYFGPGTRLTVT.